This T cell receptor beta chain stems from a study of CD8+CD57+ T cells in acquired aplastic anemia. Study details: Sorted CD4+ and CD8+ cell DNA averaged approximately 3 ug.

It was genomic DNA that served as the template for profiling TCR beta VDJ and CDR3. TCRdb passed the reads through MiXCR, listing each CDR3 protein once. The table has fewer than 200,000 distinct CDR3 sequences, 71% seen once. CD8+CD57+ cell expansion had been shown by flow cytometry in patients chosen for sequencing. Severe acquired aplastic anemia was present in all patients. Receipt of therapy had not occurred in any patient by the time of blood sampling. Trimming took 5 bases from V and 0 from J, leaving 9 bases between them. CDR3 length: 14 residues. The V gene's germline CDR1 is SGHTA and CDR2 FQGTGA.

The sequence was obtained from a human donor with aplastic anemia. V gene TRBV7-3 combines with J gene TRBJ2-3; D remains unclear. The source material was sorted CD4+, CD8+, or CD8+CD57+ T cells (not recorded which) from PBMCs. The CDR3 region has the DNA TGTGCCAGCAGCCTGGCGGCTAGCACAGATACGCAGTATTTT. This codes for CASSLAASTDTQYF.